Listed below are T cell receptor beta chains from one sample, sequenced in a study of T cells after yellow fever vaccination. Using its own MiXCR run on the 5' RACE reads, TCRdb lists one record per CDR3 protein. The sample yields fewer than 500,000 distinct CDR3 sequences, 15% to 20% seen once. Specimen: PBMCs, collected before the yellow fever booster vaccination. The source is a man younger than 35 who received the YFV17D yellow fever vaccine. CDR3s include the opening cysteine and the closing phenylalanine or tryptophan. Fields, in order: V gene, D gene, J gene, CDR3 protein. The D gene is left open where the match is weak.

V: TRBV18; D: .; J: TRBJ1-2; CDR3: CASSPPNPQGKDGYTF
V: TRBV5-1; D: .; J: TRBJ2-3; CDR3: CASKADGTDTQYF
V: TRBV29-1; D: TRBD1; J: TRBJ2-7; CDR3: CSVGPGTGGYYEQYF
V: TRBV20-1; D: .; J: TRBJ2-2; CDR3: CSAREYTGELFF
V: TRBV5-1; D: .; J: TRBJ2-3; CDR3: CASSFEVEITQYF
V: TRBV29-1; D: .; J: TRBJ1-5; CDR3: CSVEVKPQHF
V: TRBV5-1; D: TRBD1; J: TRBJ1-2; CDR3: CASSLDRQRYTF
V: TRBV11-2; D: TRBD2; J: TRBJ2-3; CDR3: CASSLVGGGGDTQYF
V: TRBV12-3/TRBV12-4; D: .; J: TRBJ2-1; CDR3: CASSPERRGYNEQFF
V: TRBV20-1; D: TRBD1; J: TRBJ2-3; CDR3: CSAAQGAVGDTQYF
V: TRBV7-9; D: TRBD2; J: TRBJ2-1; CDR3: CASSLGTSGDNEQFF
V: TRBV20-1; D: TRBD2; J: TRBJ2-6; CDR3: CSARAGRTSGANVLTF
V: TRBV7-6; D: .; J: TRBJ2-3; CDR3: CASSTSGDDADTQYF
V: TRBV24-1; D: TRBD1; J: TRBJ2-4; CDR3: CATAPGQGGNIQYF
V: TRBV7-3; D: .; J: TRBJ2-4; CDR3: CASSLNGLRGDIQYF
V: TRBV20-1; D: .; J: TRBJ1-2; CDR3: CSATNPRSGGYTF
V: TRBV20-1; D: TRBD2; J: TRBJ2-5; CDR3: CSAWPSGGSRGTQYF
V: TRBV29-1; D: .; J: TRBJ1-1; CDR3: CSVVPSRTNTEAFF
V: TRBV15; D: .; J: TRBJ2-2; CDR3: CATSRRARADTGELFF
V: TRBV12-3/TRBV12-4; D: .; J: TRBJ2-5; CDR3: CASSLGWETQYF
V: TRBV4-1; D: TRBD1; J: TRBJ2-1; CDR3: CASSQERTGGIYEQFF
V: TRBV7-9; D: .; J: TRBJ1-5; CDR3: CASSARDQPQHF
V: TRBV20-1; D: TRBD1; J: TRBJ1-2; CDR3: CSAPGGQGGYGYTF
V: TRBV7-2; D: .; J: TRBJ2-1; CDR3: CASSSGAHNEQFF
V: TRBV19; D: .; J: TRBJ1-1; CDR3: CASSMTANTEAFF
V: TRBV5-1; D: .; J: TRBJ2-2; CDR3: CARRQGDPGSCFF
V: TRBV12-3/TRBV12-4; D: .; J: TRBJ2-6; CDR3: CASSPENWANVLTF
V: TRBV12-3/TRBV12-4; D: .; J: TRBJ1-2; CDR3: CASSFGGGRGGTGSDGAYYGYTF
V: TRBV18; D: .; J: TRBJ2-7; CDR3: CASSPTGSSHEQYF
V: TRBV18; D: TRBD1; J: TRBJ1-4; CDR3: CASSPTQGANEKLFF
V: TRBV28; D: TRBD2; J: TRBJ2-1; CDR3: CASRRPGGFLVDEQFF
V: TRBV20-1; D: .; J: TRBJ2-7; CDR3: CSAREGSAAYEQYF